The 5 T cell receptor beta chains presented below share a single source sample, sequenced in a study of CD8 T cells in Susac syndrome. Random hexamers were used to reverse transcribe an amount of roughly 0.45 to 1 ug RNA. TCRdb reprocessed the immunoSEQ multiplex PCR reads via MiXCR and lists one record per CDR3 protein. Among fewer than 150,000 distinct CDR3 sequences, roughly 96% were seen once, and the ten largest hold roughly 0.11%. What was sequenced was CD4+ T cells from PBMCs. The receptors were gathered from a human donor in good health.

This chain joins TRBV20-1 and TRBJ1-1, with TRBD1 as a possible D gene (6 bases). Trimming shortened V by 6 bases and J by 3 bases, and 14 bases separated the two germline ends. The length of the CDR3 is 13 residues. The germline CDR1 and CDR2 sequences are DFQATT and SNEGSKA (reference sequence). The CDR3 region is CSAPWGRDTEAFF. The CDR3 DNA is TGCAGTGCCCCGTGGGGGCGGGACACTGAAGCTTTCTTT.

This chain connects TRBV29-1 to TRBJ2-7, with 15 bases lining up with TRBD2. CDR1 and CDR2 from the germline V gene are SQVTM and ANQGSEA. The CDR3 length is 15 residues. V was pared by 8 bases and J by 0 bases, with 5 bases of the junction left unmatched. The DNA of the CDR3 is TGCAGCACCTGGACTAGCGGGAGGGCCTCCTACGAGCAGTACTTC. Its translation: CSTWTSGRASYEQYF.

This chain connects TRBV29-1 to TRBJ2-1; D is tentatively TRBD1 or TRBD2 (5 bases each). Trimming took 4 bases from V and 8 from J, leaving 12 bases between them. Germline CDR1 and CDR2: SQVTM and ANQGSEA. CDR3 size: 12 residues. The CDR3 nucleotides are TGCAGCGTTGGCCCCCGGGGCGATGAGCAGTTCTTC. Encoded protein: CSVGPRGDEQFF.

The chain joins TRBV20-1 to TRBJ2-5, with D perhaps matching TRBD2 (6 bases). Germline lookup yields CDR1 DFQATT and CDR2 SNEGSKA (reference sequence). Between the trimmed V and J ends, which lost 3 bases and 2 bases, there was a span of 7 bases. The CDR3 contains 12 residues. The CDR3 region has the DNA TGCAGTGCTAGCGGGAGACAAGAGACCCAGTACTTC. It yields the protein CSASGRQETQYF.

The V call is TRBV6-5, the J call TRBJ2-7, with D perhaps assigned TRBD1 or TRBD2 (5 bases each). V dropped 5 bases and J dropped 5 bases, with 19 bases sitting between them. The CDR3 has 15 residues. The germline gives CDR1 MNHEY, CDR2 SVGAGI. The CDR3 sequence is CASSGTGTDLNEQYF. CDR3 bases: TGTGCCAGCAGTGGAACCGGGACGGACCTTAACGAGCAGTACTTC.